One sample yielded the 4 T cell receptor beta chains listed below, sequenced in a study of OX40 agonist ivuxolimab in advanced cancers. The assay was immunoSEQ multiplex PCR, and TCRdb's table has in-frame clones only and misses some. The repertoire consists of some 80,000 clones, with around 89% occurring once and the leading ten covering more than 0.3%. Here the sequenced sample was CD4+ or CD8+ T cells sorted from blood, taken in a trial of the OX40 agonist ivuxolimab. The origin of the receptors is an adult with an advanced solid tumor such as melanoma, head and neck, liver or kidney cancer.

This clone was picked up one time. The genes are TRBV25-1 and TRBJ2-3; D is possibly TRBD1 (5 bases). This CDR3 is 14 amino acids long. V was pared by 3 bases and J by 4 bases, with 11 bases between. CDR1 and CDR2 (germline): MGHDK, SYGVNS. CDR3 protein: CASSEDPGSDTQYF. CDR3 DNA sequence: TGTGCCAGCAGTGAGGATCCAGGGTCAGATACGCAGTATTTT.

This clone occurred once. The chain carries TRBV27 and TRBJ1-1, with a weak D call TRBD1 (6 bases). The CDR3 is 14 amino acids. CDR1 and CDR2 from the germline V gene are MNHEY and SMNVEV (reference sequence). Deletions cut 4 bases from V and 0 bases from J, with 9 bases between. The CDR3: CASSWRGMNTEAFF. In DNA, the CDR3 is TGTGCCAGCAGTTGGAGGGGGATGAACACTGAAGCTTTCTTT.

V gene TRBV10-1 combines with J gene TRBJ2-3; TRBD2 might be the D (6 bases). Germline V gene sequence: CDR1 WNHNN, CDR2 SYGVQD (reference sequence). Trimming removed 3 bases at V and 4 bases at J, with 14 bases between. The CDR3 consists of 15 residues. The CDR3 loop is CASSEGGIRADTQYF. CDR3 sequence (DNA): TGCGCCAGCAGTGAAGGCGGGATCCGCGCAGATACGCAGTATTTT.

For the CDR3, the DNA is TGTGCCAGCAGCTTAGTCCCGGGGCCAGGGGGCACCGGGGAGCTGTTTTTT. It encodes CASSLVPGPGGTGELFF. The chain links TRBV7-6 to TRBJ2-2; 7 positions match TRBD1. The CDR3 loop spans 17 amino acids. CDR1 and CDR2 from the germline V gene are SGHVS and FNYEAQ. V dropped 1 base and J dropped 4; count of bases not matched to a gene: 9.